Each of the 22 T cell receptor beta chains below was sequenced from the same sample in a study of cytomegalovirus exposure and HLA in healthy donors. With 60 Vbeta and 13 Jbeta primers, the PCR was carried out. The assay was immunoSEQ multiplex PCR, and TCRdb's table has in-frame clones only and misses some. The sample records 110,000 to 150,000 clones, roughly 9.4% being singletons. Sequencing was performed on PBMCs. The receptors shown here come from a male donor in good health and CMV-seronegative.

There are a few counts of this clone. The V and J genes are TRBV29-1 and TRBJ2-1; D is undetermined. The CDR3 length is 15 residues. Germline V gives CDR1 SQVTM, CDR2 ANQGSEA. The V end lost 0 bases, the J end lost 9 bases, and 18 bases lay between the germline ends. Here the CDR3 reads CSVEDYSPVLSEQFF. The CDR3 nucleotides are TGCAGCGTTGAAGATTACAGCCCCGTCTTAAGTGAGCAGTTCTTC.

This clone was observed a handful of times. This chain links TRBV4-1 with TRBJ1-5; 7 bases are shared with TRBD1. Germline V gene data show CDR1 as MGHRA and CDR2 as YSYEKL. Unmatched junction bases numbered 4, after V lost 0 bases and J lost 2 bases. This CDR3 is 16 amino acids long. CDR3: CASSQDATGGNQPQHF. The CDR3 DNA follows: TGCGCCAGCAGCCAAGATGCTACAGGGGGCAATCAGCCCCAGCATTTT.

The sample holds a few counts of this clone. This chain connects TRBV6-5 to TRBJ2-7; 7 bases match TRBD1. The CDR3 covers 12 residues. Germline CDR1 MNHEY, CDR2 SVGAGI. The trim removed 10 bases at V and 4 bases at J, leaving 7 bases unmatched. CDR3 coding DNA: TGTGCCACCCGGGACAGAACTTACGAGCAGTACTTC. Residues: CATRDRTYEQYF.

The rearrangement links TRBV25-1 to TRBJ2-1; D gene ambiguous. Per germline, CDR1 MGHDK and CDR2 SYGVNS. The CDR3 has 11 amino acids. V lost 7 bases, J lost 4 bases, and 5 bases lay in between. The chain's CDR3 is CASTVYNEQFF. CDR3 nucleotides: TGTGCCAGCACCGTTTACAATGAGCAGTTCTTC.

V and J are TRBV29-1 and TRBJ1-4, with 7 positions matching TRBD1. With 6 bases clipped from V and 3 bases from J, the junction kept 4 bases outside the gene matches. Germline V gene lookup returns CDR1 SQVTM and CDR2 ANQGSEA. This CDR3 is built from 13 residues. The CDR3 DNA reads TGCAGCGTGGCCGGGACAGCTAATGAAAAACTGTTTTTT. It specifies CSVAGTANEKLFF. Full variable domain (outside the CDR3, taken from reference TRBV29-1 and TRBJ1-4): SAVISQKPSRDICQRGTSLTIQCQVDSQVTMMFWYRQQPGQSLTLIATANQGSEATYESGFVIDKFPISRPNLTFSTLTVSNMSPEDSSIYLCSVAGTANEKLFFGSGTQLSVL.

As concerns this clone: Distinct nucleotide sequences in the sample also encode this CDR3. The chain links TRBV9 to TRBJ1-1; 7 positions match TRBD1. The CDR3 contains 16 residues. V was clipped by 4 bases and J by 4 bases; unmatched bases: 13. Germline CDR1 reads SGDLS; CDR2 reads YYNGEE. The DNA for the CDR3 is TGTGCCAGCAGCCCAGGGGGGATAAGGGATACCACTGAAGCTTTCTTT. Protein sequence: CASSPGGIRDTTEAFF.

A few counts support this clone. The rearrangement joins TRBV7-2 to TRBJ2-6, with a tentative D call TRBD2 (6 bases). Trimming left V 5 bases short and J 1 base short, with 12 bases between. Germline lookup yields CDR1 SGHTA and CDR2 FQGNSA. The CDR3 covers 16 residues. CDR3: CASSPDAGSGANVLTF. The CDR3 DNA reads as TGTGCCAGCAGCCCCGATGCGGGATCTGGGGCCAACGTCCTGACTTTC.

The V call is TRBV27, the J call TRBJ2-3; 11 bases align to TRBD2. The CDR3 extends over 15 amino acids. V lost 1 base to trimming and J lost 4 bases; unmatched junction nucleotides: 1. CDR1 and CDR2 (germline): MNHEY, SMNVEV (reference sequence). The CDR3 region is CASSLLAGGADTQYF. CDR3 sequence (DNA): TGTGCCAGCAGTTTATTAGCGGGGGGGGCAGATACGCAGTATTTT.

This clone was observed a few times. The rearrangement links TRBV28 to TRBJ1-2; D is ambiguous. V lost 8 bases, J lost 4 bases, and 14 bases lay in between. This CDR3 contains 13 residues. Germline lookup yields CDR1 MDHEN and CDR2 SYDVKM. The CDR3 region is CASGTDRFYGYTF. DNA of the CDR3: TGTGCCAGCGGAACAGATCGTTTCTATGGCTACACCTTC.

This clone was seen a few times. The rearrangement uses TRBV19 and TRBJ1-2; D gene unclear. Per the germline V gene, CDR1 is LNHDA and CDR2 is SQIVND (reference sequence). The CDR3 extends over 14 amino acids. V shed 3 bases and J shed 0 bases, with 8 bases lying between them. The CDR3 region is CASSIPGTNYGYTF. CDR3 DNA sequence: TGTGCCAGTAGTATCCCAGGAACTAACTATGGCTACACCTTC.

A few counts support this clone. The CDR3 protein is CSANPATGQGYGYTF. For the CDR3, the DNA is TGCAGCGCAAACCCTGCCACAGGGCAAGGTTATGGCTACACCTTC. The V and J genes are TRBV29-1 and TRBJ1-2, with D possibly TRBD1 on 6 matching bases. V was pared by 7 bases and J by 5 bases, with 23 bases between. This CDR3 contains 15 residues. Germline V gene lookup returns CDR1 SQVTM and CDR2 ANQGSEA.

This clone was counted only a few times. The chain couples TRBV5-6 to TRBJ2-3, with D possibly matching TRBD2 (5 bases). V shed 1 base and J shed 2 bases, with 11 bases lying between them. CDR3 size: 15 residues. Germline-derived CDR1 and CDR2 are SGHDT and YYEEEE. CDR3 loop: CASSLPRGYTDTQYF. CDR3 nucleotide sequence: TGTGCCAGCAGCTTGCCCCGCGGGTACACAGATACGCAGTATTTT.

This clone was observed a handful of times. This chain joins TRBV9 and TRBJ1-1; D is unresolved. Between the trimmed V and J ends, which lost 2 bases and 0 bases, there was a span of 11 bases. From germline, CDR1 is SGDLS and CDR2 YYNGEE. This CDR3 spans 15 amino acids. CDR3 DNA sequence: TGTGCCAGCAGCGTCTACACAGTTATGAACACTGAAGCTTTCTTT. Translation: CASSVYTVMNTEAFF.

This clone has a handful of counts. This chain's CDR3 is CASSQVAKSGNSPLHF. The CDR3 DNA follows: TGCGCCAGCAGCCAAGTCGCAAAATCGGGTAATTCACCCCTCCACTTT. V usage is TRBV4-1 and J usage is TRBJ1-6, with unresolved D. Trimming cost V 1 base and J 6 bases, with 13 bases left between them. This CDR3 comprises 16 residues. The germline V gene has CDR1 MGHRA and CDR2 YSYEKL.

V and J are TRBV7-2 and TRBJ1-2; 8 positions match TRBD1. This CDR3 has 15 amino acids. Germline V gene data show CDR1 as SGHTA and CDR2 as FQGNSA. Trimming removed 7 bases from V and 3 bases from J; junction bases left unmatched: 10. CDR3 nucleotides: TGTGCCAGCAAGGGAGCGGCAGGGGGCCACTATGGCTACACCTTC. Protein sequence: CASKGAAGGHYGYTF.

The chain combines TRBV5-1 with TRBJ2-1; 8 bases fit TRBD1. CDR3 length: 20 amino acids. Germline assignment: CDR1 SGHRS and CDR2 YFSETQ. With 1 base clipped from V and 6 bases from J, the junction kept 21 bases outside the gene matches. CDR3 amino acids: CASSLPLDREGSGSRNEQFF. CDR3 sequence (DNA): TGCGCCAGCAGCTTGCCGTTGGACAGGGAAGGATCGGGGTCGCGCAATGAGCAGTTCTTC.

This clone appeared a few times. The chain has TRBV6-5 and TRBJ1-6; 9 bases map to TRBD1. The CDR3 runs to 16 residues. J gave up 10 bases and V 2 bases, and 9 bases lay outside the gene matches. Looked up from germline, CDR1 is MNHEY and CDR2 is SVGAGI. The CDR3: CASSYRGTGRQSPLHF. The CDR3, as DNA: TGTGCCAGCAGTTACCGAGGGACAGGGAGACAGTCACCCCTCCACTTT.

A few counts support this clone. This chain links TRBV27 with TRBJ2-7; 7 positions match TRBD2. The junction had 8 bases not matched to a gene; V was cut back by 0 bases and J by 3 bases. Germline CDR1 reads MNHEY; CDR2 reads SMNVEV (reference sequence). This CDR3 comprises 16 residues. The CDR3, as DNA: TGTGCCAGCAGTTTATCAAGGTTCGGGGGGTTCTACGAGCAGTACTTC. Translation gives CASSLSRFGGFYEQYF.

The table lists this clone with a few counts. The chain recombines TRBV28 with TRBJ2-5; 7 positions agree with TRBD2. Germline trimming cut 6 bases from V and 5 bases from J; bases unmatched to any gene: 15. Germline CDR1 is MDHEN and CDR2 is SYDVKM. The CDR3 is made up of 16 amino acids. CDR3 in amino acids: CASSPGRAPKSETQYF. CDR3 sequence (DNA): TGTGCCAGCAGCCCAGGGAGGGCCCCAAAGTCGGAGACCCAGTACTTC.

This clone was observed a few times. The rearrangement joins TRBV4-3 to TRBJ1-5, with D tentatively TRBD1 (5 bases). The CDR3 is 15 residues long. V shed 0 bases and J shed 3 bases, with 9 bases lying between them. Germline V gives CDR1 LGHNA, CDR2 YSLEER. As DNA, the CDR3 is TGCGCCAGCAGCCAAGATCCAGGGCACAATCAGCCCCAGCATTTT. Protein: CASSQDPGHNQPQHF.

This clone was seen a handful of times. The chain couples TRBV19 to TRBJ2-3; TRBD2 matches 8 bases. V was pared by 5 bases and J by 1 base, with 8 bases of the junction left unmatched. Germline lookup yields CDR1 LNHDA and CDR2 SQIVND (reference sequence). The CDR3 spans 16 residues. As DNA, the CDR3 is TGTGCCAGTAGTGTCGAGCGGGGGCCGCGCACAGATACGCAGTATTTT. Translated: CASSVERGPRTDTQYF.

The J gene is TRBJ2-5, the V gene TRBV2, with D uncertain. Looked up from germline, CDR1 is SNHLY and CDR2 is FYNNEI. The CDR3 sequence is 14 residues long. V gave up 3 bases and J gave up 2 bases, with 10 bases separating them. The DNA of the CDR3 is TGTGCCAGCAGTGAGCGCCTTCGGCAAGAGACCCAGTACTTC. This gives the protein CASSERLRQETQYF. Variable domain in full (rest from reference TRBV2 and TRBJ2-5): EPEVTQTPSHQVTQMGQEVILRCVPISNHLYFYWYRQILGQKVEFLVSFYNNEISEKSEIFDDQFSVERPDGSNFTLKIRSTKLEDSAMYFCASSERLRQETQYFGPGTRLLVL.